The sequence of this T cell receptor (beta chain) was determined in a study of regulatory T cells in long-lasting Graves disease. Between the trimmed V and J ends, which lost 3 bases and 2 bases, there was a span of 8 bases. Germline V CDR1 and CDR2: SNHLY, FYNNEI. The CDR3 is 14 residues long. Time point here: persistent/refractory GD, antithyroid drugs over 5 years with positive TRAb. Extracted PBMC RNA gave rise to the TCR library. One endocrinology department in Xi'an, China, was where patients came from. Arm-PCR with iRepertoire HTBI primers amplified the CDR3 regions for these TCR beta libraries. Each CDR3 protein gets one entry after TCRdb re-called the multiplex PCR reads with MiXCR. The table lists about 450,000 distinct CDR3 sequences, less than 25% of them singletons. This clonotype was detected ten times or more.

Sample: peripheral blood mononuclear cells (PBMCs), taken when the disease was refractory, from a patient treated with antithyroid drugs. J is TRBJ1-3 and V is TRBV2; D not certain. The receptor comes from a female donor with Graves disease. CDR3 sequence: CASSEERTGNTIYF. DNA for the CDR3: TGTGCCAGCAGTGAGGAGCGGACTGGAAACACCATATATTTT.